This T cell receptor beta chain was identified in a study of T-cell reconstitution after alpha-beta-depleted transplantation in children. Study-wide results and limits: The high TCRbeta diversity at day 60 in some patients came from surviving recipient T cells and thymic progenitors. A year post-transplant, T-cell counts and diversity derived mostly from newly produced T cells.

In the case of this clonotype: What it binds is unknown.

CDR3 length equals 14 residues. Per germline, CDR1 SGHRS and CDR2 YFSETQ. The V and J ends lost 6 bases and 3 bases, in that order; junction bases with no gene match: 7. As it was prepared, the TCRbeta library received unique molecular identifiers. TCRdb analysed the PCR reads with MiXCR anew, one entry per CDR3 protein. The table has around 450,000 distinct CDR3 sequences, over 40% seen once; the top ten hold around 29%. This sequence was found in a girl aged 2 to 9 with aplastic anemia, due to receive a stem cell transplant. The material was PBMCs, obtained before TCRalphabeta/CD19-depleted stem cell transplant. The V call is TRBV5-1, the J call TRBJ2-5; 8 bases map to TRBD1. The CDR3 DNA follows: TGCGCCAGCAATCCCCCGGACAGGGAAGAGACCCAGTACTTC. This translates into CASNPPDREETQYF. Full variable domain (missing parts from reference TRBV5-1 and TRBJ2-5): KAGVTQTPRYLIKTRGQQVTLSCSPISGHRSVSWYQQTPGQGLQFLFEYFSETQRNKGNFPGRFSGRQFSNSRSEMNVSTLELGDSALYLCASNPPDREETQYFGPGTRLLVL.